This T cell receptor (beta chain) was documented in a study of Graves' ophthalmopathy and Graves' hyperthyroidism. About the study: The authors collected peripheral blood at initial diagnosis, before any treatment.

In donors with ophthalmopathy, activity was moderate-to-severe, with CAS ≥3, NOSPECS ≥4 and duration under 3 months. Remarks on this clonotype: What it binds is unknown.

Per the germline V gene, CDR1 is MDHEN and CDR2 is SYDVKM. The CDR3 has 13 residues. The ends were cut back, 7 bases at V and 6 bases at J, with 16 bases in the middle. TCR beta CDR3 amplification used RNA transcripts. In the first round, RT-PCR was carried out with HTBI primers, and a multiplex PCR formed the second round. TCRdb called the multiplex PCR reads again in MiXCR, with one record for every CDR3 protein. The table shows about 180,000 distinct CDR3 sequences, with 30% to 45% occurring only once. Study-wide points: Most thyroid-expanded clonotypes exceeding 0.001 frequency were also found in blood.

The receptor comes from a woman aged 35 to 49 with Graves' ophthalmopathy. This chain connects TRBV28 to TRBJ2-7, with D maybe TRBD1 (6 bases). Sequencing was performed on peripheral blood. The CDR3 sequence is CASTLGAAAEQYF. CDR3 bases: TGTGCCAGCACCCTGGGGGCTGCCGCCGAGCAGTACTTC.